The 28 T cell receptor beta chains reported below all come from one sample, sequenced in a study of chemoradiotherapy in HPV16-positive cancers. The protocol was immunoSEQ multiplex PCR, while the TCRdb copy is restricted to in-frame clones and leaves out a portion. In the table there are roughly 23,000 clones, roughly 89% of which are singletons. Source: blood, taken from a patient who underwent chemoradiotherapy. The receptors shown here come from a human donor with HPV-associated anogenital cancer.

The chain couples TRBV6-1 to TRBJ1-5; D ambiguous. In germline, CDR1 is MNHNS, CDR2 SASEGT. The CDR3 extends over 13 amino acids. V lost 2 bases and J 9 bases, leaving 11 bases between the germline ends. CDR3 DNA: TGTGCCAGCAGTGAAAGTGGGGAGCGGCCCCAGCATTTT. Encoded protein: CASSESGERPQHF.

V gene TRBV27 combines with J gene TRBJ2-5; no definite D call. V lost 2 bases to trimming and J lost 3 bases, with 13 bases between them. CDR3 length equals 15 residues. Germline lookup yields CDR1 MNHEY and CDR2 SMNVEV (reference sequence). The DNA of the CDR3 is TGTGCCAGCAGTTTAGTTGGGGTGGGGAAAGAGACCCAGTACTTC. This sequence encodes CASSLVGVGKETQYF.

V is TRBV2 and J is TRBJ1-1; TRBD1 is a possible D gene (5 bases). The CDR3 totals 15 residues. CDR1 and CDR2 (germline): SNHLY, FYNNEI. V lost 4 bases and J lost 9, with 21 bases in between. The CDR3 bases are TGTGCCAGCAGTGTTTCTTCGATGGGACCCCAAAAAGCTTTCTTT. Amino acid sequence: CASSVSSMGPQKAFF.

The chain combines TRBV5-1 with TRBJ1-5, with TRBD1 matching over 10 bases. There are 14 residues in the CDR3. Germline CDR1 is SGHRS and CDR2 is YFSETQ. J was trimmed by 0 bases and V by 7 bases; bases with no gene match: 1. The CDR3 sequence is CASGTGDSNQPQHF. CDR3 DNA: TGCGCCAGCGGGACAGGGGATAGCAATCAGCCCCAGCATTTT.

The chain has TRBV5-4 and TRBJ1-1; 10 nucleotides agree with TRBD1. V gave up 4 bases and J gave up 4 bases; unmatched junction bases: 10. Germline V gives CDR1 SGHNT, CDR2 YYREEE (reference sequence). The CDR3 loop spans 16 amino acids. CDR3 sequence: CASSPRSGTGATEAFF. The CDR3 bases are TGTGCCAGCAGCCCACGCTCCGGGACAGGGGCCACTGAAGCTTTCTTT.

The genes are TRBV19 and TRBJ1-1; no reliable D call. The V gene lost 5 bases and the J gene lost 3 bases, with 10 bases spanning the gap. Per the germline V gene, CDR1 is LNHDA and CDR2 is SQIVND (reference sequence). This CDR3 is built from 13 residues. DNA for the CDR3: TGTGCCAGTAGTCAGCGGAGAGACACTGAAGCTTTCTTT. This sequence encodes CASSQRRDTEAFF.

In its sample, this clone was seen once. J is TRBJ2-3 and V is TRBV13; D perhaps matches TRBD2 (7 bases). CDR1 is PRHDT and CDR2 is FYEKMQ in the germline V gene (reference sequence). V was pared by 6 bases and J by 0 bases, with 25 bases between. There are 19 residues in the CDR3. CDR3 sequence: CASRAPPAGGGPSTDTQYF. The DNA of the CDR3 is TGTGCCAGCAGAGCCCCCCCGGCAGGCGGGGGCCCTAGCACAGATACGCAGTATTTT.

The genes are TRBV7-9 and TRBJ1-1, with 8 bases fitting TRBD1. This CDR3 comprises 15 residues. Germline-derived CDR1 and CDR2 are SEHNR and FQNEAQ (reference sequence). V lost 3 bases to trimming and J lost 6 bases; unmatched junction nucleotides: 9. CDR3 in amino acids: CASSLKTGGRAEAFF. Written as DNA, the CDR3 is TGTGCCAGCAGCTTGAAAACAGGGGGACGGGCTGAAGCTTTCTTT.

The chain joins TRBV7-6 to TRBJ2-5, with unresolved D. Deletions cut 5 bases from V and 1 base from J, with 14 bases between. CDR1 and CDR2 from the germline V gene are SGHVS and FNYEAQ. The CDR3 consists of 15 residues. This CDR3 reads CASSLNLGIQETQYF. The CDR3 nucleotides are TGTGCCAGCAGCCTTAATCTGGGAATCCAAGAGACCCAGTACTTC.

The chain is built from TRBV7-9 and TRBJ1-1, with 7 nucleotides matching TRBD1. Germline-derived CDR1 and CDR2 are SEHNR and FQNEAQ (reference sequence). V shed 5 bases, J shed 0 bases, and the junction held 3 bases outside the gene matches. The CDR3 is made up of 14 amino acids. In nucleotides, the CDR3 is TGTGCCAGCAGCGAAACAGGGGTGAACACTGAAGCTTTCTTT. It codes for CASSETGVNTEAFF.

The CDR3 sequence is CASRHGQGNEKLFF. The DNA of the CDR3 is TGTGCCAGCAGGCACGGACAGGGTAATGAAAAACTGTTTTTT. This chain links TRBV2 with TRBJ1-4; 8 positions match TRBD1. Germline V gives CDR1 SNHLY, CDR2 FYNNEI. J was trimmed by 4 bases and V by 6 bases; bases with no gene match: 4. There are 14 residues in the CDR3.

The rearrangement uses TRBV10-1 and TRBJ2-3, with unresolved D. V was trimmed by 0 bases and J by 4 bases, leaving 23 bases between them. The V gene's germline CDR1 is WNHNN and CDR2 SYGVQD (reference sequence). The CDR3 totals 19 residues. The CDR3 reads CASSESVGSRNVTPDTQYF. In DNA form, the CDR3 reads TGCGCCAGCAGTGAGTCTGTAGGGTCTCGAAACGTCACCCCAGATACGCAGTATTTT.

The chain has TRBV2 and TRBJ1-1, with D possibly being TRBD1 (6 bases). V was trimmed by 5 bases and J by 0 bases, leaving 13 bases between them. The CDR3 is 15 residues long. The germline V gene has CDR1 SNHLY and CDR2 FYNNEI. Here the CDR3 DNA reads TGTGCCAGCAGTCCAGGACAGTCATTGAACACTGAAGCTTTCTTT. Amino acid sequence: CASSPGQSLNTEAFF.

This chain connects TRBV28 to TRBJ1-2; 9 bases are shared with TRBD1. Germline CDR1 reads MDHEN; CDR2 reads SYDVKM. V shed 2 bases and J 4 bases; nucleotides not matched to a gene: 5. The CDR3 has 15 residues. CDR3: CASSLVGQGSYGYTF. Written as DNA, the CDR3 is TGTGCCAGCAGTTTAGTGGGACAGGGCAGCTATGGCTACACCTTC.

This sequence joins TRBV7-2 and TRBJ2-1, with D uncertain. Per germline, CDR1 SGHTA and CDR2 FQGNSA. This CDR3 region has 14 residues. Between the trimmed V and J ends, which lost 5 bases and 9 bases, there was a span of 17 bases. The DNA for the CDR3 is TGTGCCAGCAGCCAGAGGCTAGGGTTGAGTGAGCAGTTCTTC. Protein product: CASSQRLGLSEQFF.

This clone was seen more than once but under ten times. The rearrangement uses TRBV7-9 and TRBJ1-2; D call uncertain. Trimming took off 0 bases at V and 8 bases at J, with 13 bases between the two ends. This CDR3 comprises 14 residues. Germline CDR1 is SEHNR and CDR2 is FQNEAQ (reference sequence). The CDR3 DNA sequence: TGTGCCAGCAGCTTAGCGTTCCCAGGATTCGGCTACACCTTC. Translated, it gives CASSLAFPGFGYTF.

The CDR3, as DNA: TGTGCCTGGATTGACATCATCGACTATGGCTACACCTTC. It specifies CAWIDIIDYGYTF. The chain employs TRBV30 and TRBJ1-2; D gene uncertain. Germline V gene sequence: CDR1 GTSNPN, CDR2 SVGIG (reference sequence). CDR3 length: 13 amino acids. Trimming stripped 4 bases from V and 3 bases from J, with 12 bases between.

The J gene is TRBJ2-2, the V gene TRBV29-1; possible D gene TRBD1, 6 bases. This CDR3 comprises 12 residues. The ends were cut back, 4 bases at V and 9 bases at J, with 12 bases in the middle. The V gene's germline CDR1 is SQVTM and CDR2 ANQGSEA. CDR3 in amino acids: CSVAQGSRELFF. The CDR3 nucleotides read TGCAGCGTTGCTCAGGGGTCCCGGGAGCTGTTTTTT.

This chain connects TRBV2 to TRBJ1-1, with D possibly being TRBD1 (5 bases). CDR1 and CDR2 (germline): SNHLY, FYNNEI. Trimming removed 3 bases at V and 1 base at J, with 6 bases between. The CDR3 is 13 amino acids. This CDR3 reads CASSDQGNTEAFF. In nucleotides, the CDR3 is TGTGCCAGCAGTGATCAGGGGAACACTGAAGCTTTCTTT. Full variable domain (missing parts from reference TRBV2 and TRBJ1-1): EPEVTQTPSHQVTQMGQEVILRCVPISNHLYFYWYRQILGQKVEFLVSFYNNEISEKSEIFDDQFSVERPDGSNFTLKIRSTKLEDSAMYFCASSDQGNTEAFFGQGTRLTVV.

The chain has TRBV10-3 and TRBJ2-1; possibly TRBD2 for D (6 bases). Trimming cost V 10 bases and J 6 bases, with 19 bases left between them. CDR3 length: 14 residues. The germline gives CDR1 ENHRY, CDR2 SYGVKD. The DNA of the CDR3 is TGTGCCACCAAAAACTCCGGGGGAGCCAATGAGCAGTTCTTC. Translating it yields CATKNSGGANEQFF.

The CDR3 reads CASSKGLAGAGDTQYF. CDR3 in DNA: TGTGCCAGCAGCAAAGGACTAGCGGGGGCCGGGGATACGCAGTATTTT. The V and J genes are TRBV5-4 and TRBJ2-3; 13 bases match TRBD2. The germline gives CDR1 SGHNT, CDR2 YYREEE (reference sequence). The V gene end was trimmed by 4 bases and the J gene end by 6 bases; junction bases not matched to a gene: 8. This CDR3 comprises 16 residues.

J is TRBJ2-2 and V is TRBV10-3; D not certain. V gave up 0 bases and J gave up 3 bases, with 2 bases separating them. The CDR3 extends over 13 amino acids. Germline lookup yields CDR1 ENHRY and CDR2 SYGVKD. CDR3 coding DNA: TGTGCCATCAGTGAGTCTGACACCGGGGAGCTGTTTTTT. Amino acids: CAISESDTGELFF.

The CDR3 coding sequence is TGTGCCAGAGGAACTGAAGCTTTCTTT. Residues: CARGTEAFF. V usage is TRBV6-4 and J usage is TRBJ1-1; unclear D gene. This CDR3 is built from 9 residues. Deletions cut 9 bases from V and 5 bases from J, with 4 bases between. In germline, CDR1 is MRHNA, CDR2 SNTAGT.

The chain uses TRBV27 and TRBJ2-5; D is unclear. Germline lookup yields CDR1 MNHEY and CDR2 SMNVEV (reference sequence). V was clipped by 9 bases and J by 5 bases, with 13 bases between them. The CDR3 has 12 residues. CDR3 coding DNA: TGTGCCAGTAAGGGTGTACGGGAGACCCAGTACTTC. Protein sequence: CASKGVRETQYF.

The CDR3 region is CASSGRDSNSPLHF. For the CDR3, the DNA is TGTGCCAGTAGTGGACGGGACAGCAATTCACCCCTCCACTTT. This chain uses TRBV19 with TRBJ1-6; 7 positions agree with TRBD1. Germline loops: CDR1 LNHDA, CDR2 SQIVND (reference sequence). After removal of 5 bases from V and 7 bases from J, the junction contained 5 bases not matched to a gene. The CDR3 extends over 14 amino acids.

The chain uses TRBV9 and TRBJ2-5, with 7 bases fitting TRBD2. The CDR3 runs 17 residues. Trimming took 0 bases from V and 3 from J; bases not matched to a gene: 11. Germline V gene lookup returns CDR1 SGDLS and CDR2 YYNGEE. The CDR3 DNA follows: TGTGCCAGCAGCGTAGGAGCGGGAAACCGCGGAGAAGAGACCCAGTACTTC. Translating it yields CASSVGAGNRGEETQYF. The full variable domain, with the rest looked up from reference TRBV9 and TRBJ2-5, is DSGVTQTPKHLITATGQRVTLRCSPRSGDLSVYWYQQSLDQGLQFLIQYYNGEERAKGNILERFSAQQFPDLHSELNLSSLELGDSALYFCASSVGAGNRGEETQYFGPGTRLLVL.

The chain employs TRBV11-2 and TRBJ2-3, with 12 nucleotides matching TRBD2. CDR1 and CDR2 (germline): SGHAT, FQNNGV. The ends lost 0 bases at V and 3 bases at J; junction bases unmatched: 4. There are 17 residues in the CDR3. CDR3 sequence reads: CASSLDTSGGQTDTQYF. The DNA of the CDR3 is TGTGCCAGCAGCTTAGATACTAGCGGGGGGCAGACAGATACGCAGTATTTT.

With regard to this clone: Additional DNA sequences in this sample encode the identical CDR3. J is TRBJ1-4 and V is TRBV5-1; 10 nucleotides align to TRBD1. This CDR3 has 15 amino acids. V lost 4 bases to trimming and J lost 8 bases; unmatched junction nucleotides: 8. CDR1 and CDR2 from the germline V gene are SGHRS and YFSETQ. Here the CDR3 DNA reads TGCGCCAGCAGCCGGAGACAGGGGGCAGGAGAAAAACTGTTTTTT. It codes for CASSRRQGAGEKLFF.